This T cell receptor beta chain is from a study of shared clonotypes between healthy human individuals. Background on the study: A couple of female and three male donors aged 18 to 49 were enrolled.

In germline, CDR1 is SGHRS, CDR2 YFSETQ. The CDR3 spans 13 residues. V was clipped by 1 base and J by 5 bases, with 9 bases between them. The assay was run at deep level. The protocol was immunoSEQ multiplex PCR, while the TCRdb copy is restricted to in-frame clones and leaves out a portion. This table holds around 200,000 clones, 66% found once. Donors were healthy HIV-negative adults without recently reported acute infections or vaccinations. The sequenced material came from memory CD4+ T cells sorted from blood. As to subset: CD45RA-negative fraction. The TCR originated in a man younger than 45 in good health. V is TRBV5-1 and J is TRBJ2-5; weak D call: TRBD2 (6 bases). The CDR3 nucleotides read TGCGCCAGCAGCTTGTGGGGGAGGGAGACCCAGTACTTC. Its protein product is CASSLWGRETQYF.